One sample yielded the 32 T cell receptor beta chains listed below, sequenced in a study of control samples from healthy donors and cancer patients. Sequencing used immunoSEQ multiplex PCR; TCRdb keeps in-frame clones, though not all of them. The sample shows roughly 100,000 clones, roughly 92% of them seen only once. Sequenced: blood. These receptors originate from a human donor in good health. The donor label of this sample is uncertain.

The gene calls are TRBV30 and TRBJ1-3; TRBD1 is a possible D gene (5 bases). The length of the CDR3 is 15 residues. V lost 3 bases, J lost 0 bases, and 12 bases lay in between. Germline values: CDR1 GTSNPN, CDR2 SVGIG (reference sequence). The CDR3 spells CAWRGELISGNTIYF. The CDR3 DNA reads TGTGCCTGGAGGGGGGAGCTTATCTCTGGAAACACCATATATTTT. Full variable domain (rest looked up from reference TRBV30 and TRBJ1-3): SQTIHQWPATLVQPVGSPLSLECTVEGTSNPNLYWYRQAAGRGLQLLFYSVGIGQISSEVPQNLSASRPQDRQFILSSKKLLLSDSGFYLCAWRGELISGNTIYFGEGSWLTVV.

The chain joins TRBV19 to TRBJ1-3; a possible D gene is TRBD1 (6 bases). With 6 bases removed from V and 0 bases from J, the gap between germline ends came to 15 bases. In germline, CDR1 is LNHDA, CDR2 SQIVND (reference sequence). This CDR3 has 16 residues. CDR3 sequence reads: CASSQPGTSSGNTIYF. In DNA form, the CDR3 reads TGTGCCAGTAGCCAACCCGGGACATCCTCTGGAAACACCATATATTTT.

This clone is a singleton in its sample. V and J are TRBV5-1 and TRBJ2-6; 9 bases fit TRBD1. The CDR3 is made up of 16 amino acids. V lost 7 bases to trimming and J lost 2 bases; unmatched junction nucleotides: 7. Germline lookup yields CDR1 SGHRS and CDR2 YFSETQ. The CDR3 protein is CASRGQGLAGANVLTF. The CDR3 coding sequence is TGCGCCAGCCGGGGACAGGGTCTCGCTGGGGCCAACGTCCTGACTTTC.

The CDR3 sequence: CASQGDRDTDTQYF. The CDR3 DNA reads as TGTGCCAGCCAGGGGGACAGGGACACAGATACGCAGTATTTT. The rearrangement uses TRBV6-4 and TRBJ2-3; 9 bases fit TRBD1. V shed 8 bases, J shed 2 bases, and the junction held 5 bases outside the gene matches. Germline V gene lookup returns CDR1 MRHNA and CDR2 SNTAGT. The length of the CDR3 is 14 residues.

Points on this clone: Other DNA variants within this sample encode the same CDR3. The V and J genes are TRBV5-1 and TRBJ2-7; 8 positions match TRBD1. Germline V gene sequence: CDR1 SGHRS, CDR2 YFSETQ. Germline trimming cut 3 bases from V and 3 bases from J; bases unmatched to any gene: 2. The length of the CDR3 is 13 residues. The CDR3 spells CASSSDRVYEQYF. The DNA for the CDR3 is TGCGCCAGCAGCTCGGACAGGGTCTACGAGCAGTACTTC.

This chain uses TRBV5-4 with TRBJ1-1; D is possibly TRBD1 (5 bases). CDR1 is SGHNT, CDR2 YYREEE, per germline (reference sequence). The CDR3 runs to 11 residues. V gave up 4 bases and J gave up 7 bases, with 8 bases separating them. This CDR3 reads CASSVGGEAFF. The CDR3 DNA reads TGTGCCAGCAGCGTCGGGGGTGAAGCTTTCTTT.

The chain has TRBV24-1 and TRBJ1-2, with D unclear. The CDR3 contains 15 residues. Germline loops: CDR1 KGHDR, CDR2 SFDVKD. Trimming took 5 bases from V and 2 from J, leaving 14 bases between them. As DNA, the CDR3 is TGTGCCACCAGTGGTATACCCCGCGAAAACTATGGCTACACCTTC. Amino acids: CATSGIPRENYGYTF.

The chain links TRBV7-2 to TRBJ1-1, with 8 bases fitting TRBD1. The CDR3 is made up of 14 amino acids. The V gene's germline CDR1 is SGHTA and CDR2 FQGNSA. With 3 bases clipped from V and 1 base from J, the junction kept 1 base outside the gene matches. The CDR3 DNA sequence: TGTGCCAGCAGCTTCGACAGGGGGAACACTGAAGCTTTCTTT. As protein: CASSFDRGNTEAFF.

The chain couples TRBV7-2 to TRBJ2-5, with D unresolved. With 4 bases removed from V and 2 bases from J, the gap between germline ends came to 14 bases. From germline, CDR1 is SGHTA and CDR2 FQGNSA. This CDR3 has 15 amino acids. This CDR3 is CASSSGSGRQETQYF. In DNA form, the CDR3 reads TGTGCCAGCAGCTCCGGCTCTGGACGGCAAGAGACCCAGTACTTC.

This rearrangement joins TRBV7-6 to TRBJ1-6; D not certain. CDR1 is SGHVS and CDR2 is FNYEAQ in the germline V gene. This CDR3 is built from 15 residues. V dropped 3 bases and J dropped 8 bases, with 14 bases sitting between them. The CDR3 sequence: CASSFSVGQDSPLHF. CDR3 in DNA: TGTGCCAGCAGCTTTTCCGTGGGCCAAGATTCACCCCTCCACTTT.

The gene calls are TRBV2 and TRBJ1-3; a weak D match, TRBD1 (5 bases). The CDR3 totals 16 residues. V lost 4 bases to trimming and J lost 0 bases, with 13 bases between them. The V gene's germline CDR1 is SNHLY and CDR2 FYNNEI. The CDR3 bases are TGTGCCAGCAGTGCTGCTCGGGGGAACTCTGGAAACACCATATATTTT. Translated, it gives CASSAARGNSGNTIYF.

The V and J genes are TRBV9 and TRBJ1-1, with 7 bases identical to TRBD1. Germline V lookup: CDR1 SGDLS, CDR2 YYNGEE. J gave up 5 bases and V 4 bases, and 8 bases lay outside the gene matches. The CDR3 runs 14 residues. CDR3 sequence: CASSPQQGWTEAFF. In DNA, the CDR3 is TGTGCCAGCAGCCCACAACAGGGGTGGACTGAAGCTTTCTTT. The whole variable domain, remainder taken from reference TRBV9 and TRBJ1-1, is DSGVTQTPKHLITATGQRVTLRCSPRSGDLSVYWYQQSLDQGLQFLIQYYNGEERAKGNILERFSAQQFPDLHSELNLSSLELGDSALYFCASSPQQGWTEAFFGQGTRLTVV.

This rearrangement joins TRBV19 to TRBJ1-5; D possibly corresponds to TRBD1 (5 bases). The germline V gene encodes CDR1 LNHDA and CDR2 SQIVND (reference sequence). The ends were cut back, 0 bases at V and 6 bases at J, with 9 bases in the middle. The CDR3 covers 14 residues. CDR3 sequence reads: CASSIEQGGQPQHF. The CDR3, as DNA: TGTGCCAGTAGTATAGAGCAGGGAGGTCAGCCCCAGCATTTT.

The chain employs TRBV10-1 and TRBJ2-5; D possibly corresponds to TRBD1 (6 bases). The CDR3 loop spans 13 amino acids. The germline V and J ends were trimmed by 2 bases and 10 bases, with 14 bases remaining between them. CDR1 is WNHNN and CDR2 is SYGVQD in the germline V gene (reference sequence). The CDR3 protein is CASSENREGIQYF. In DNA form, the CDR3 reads TGCGCCAGCAGTGAGAACAGGGAAGGTATCCAGTACTTC.

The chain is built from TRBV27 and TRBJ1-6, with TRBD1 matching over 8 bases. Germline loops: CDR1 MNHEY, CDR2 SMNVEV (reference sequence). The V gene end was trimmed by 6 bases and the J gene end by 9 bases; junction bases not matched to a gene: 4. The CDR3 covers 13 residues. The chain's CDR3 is CASRRQGISPLHF. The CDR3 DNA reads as TGTGCCAGCAGGCGACAGGGGATTTCACCCCTCCACTTT.

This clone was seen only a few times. The CDR3 bases are TGTGCCAGCAGTTGGGACTCATGGAATGGGCAGTACTTC. It is translated as CASSWDSWNGQYF. The rearrangement links TRBV12-3 or TRBV12-4 to TRBJ2-7; D is possibly TRBD2 (6 bases). This CDR3 has 13 amino acids. V was clipped by 4 bases and J by 9 bases, with 16 bases between them.

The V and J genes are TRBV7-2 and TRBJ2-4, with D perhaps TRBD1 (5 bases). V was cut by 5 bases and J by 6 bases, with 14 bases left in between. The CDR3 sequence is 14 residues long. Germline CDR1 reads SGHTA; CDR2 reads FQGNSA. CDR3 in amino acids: CASSQQGAGNIQYF. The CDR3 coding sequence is TGTGCCAGCAGCCAGCAGGGTGCCGGAAACATTCAGTACTTC.

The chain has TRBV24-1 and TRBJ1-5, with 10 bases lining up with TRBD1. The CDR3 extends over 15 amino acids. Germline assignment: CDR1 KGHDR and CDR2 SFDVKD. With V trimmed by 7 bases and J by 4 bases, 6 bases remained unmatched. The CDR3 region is CATSETGGNNQPQHF. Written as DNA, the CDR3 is TGTGCCACCAGCGAGACAGGGGGCAATAATCAGCCCCAGCATTTT.

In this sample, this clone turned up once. The CDR3 region has the DNA TGTGCCAGCAGCCAAGATCAGTCCGCATGGGATACGCAGTATTTT. Translation: CASSQDQSAWDTQYF. The J gene is TRBJ2-3, the V gene TRBV3-1 (or the pseudogene TRBV3-2); D is unclear. Trimming removed 0 bases from V and 6 bases from J, with 13 bases in between. The CDR3 covers 15 residues. Germline lookup yields CDR1 LGHDT and CDR2 YNNKEL (reference sequence).

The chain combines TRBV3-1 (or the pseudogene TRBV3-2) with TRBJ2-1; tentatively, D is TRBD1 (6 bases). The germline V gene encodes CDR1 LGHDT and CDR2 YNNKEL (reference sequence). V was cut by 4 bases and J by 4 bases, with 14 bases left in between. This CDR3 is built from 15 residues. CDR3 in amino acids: CASSLTRDTYNEQFF. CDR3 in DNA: TGTGCCAGCAGCCTTACTCGGGACACTTACAATGAGCAGTTCTTC.

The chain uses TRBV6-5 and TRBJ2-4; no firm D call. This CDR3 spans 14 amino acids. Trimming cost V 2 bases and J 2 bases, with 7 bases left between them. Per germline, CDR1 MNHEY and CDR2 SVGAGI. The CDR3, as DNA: TGTGCCAGCAGTTACGCAGGTTCCAAAAACATTCAGTACTTC. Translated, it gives CASSYAGSKNIQYF.

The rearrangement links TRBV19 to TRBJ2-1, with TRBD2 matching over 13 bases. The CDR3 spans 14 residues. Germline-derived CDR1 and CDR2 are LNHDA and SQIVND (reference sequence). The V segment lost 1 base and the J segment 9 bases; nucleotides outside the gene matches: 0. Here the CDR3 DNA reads TGTGCCAGTAGTATAGGACTAGCGGGGGGTGAGCAGTTCTTC. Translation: CASSIGLAGGEQFF.

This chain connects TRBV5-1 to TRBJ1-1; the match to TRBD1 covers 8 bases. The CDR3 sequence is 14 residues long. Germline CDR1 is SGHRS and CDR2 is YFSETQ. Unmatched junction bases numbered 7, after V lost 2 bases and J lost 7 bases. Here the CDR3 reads CASSFQGQGIEAFF. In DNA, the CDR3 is TGCGCCAGCAGCTTCCAAGGACAGGGCATTGAAGCTTTCTTT.

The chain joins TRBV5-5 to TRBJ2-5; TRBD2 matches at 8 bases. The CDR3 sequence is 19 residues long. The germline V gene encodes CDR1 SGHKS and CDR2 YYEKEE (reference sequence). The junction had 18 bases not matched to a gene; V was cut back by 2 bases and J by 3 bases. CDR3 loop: CASSLSARDERTSKETQYF. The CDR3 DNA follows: TGTGCCAGCAGCTTATCTGCAAGGGACGAACGGACTAGCAAAGAGACCCAGTACTTC.

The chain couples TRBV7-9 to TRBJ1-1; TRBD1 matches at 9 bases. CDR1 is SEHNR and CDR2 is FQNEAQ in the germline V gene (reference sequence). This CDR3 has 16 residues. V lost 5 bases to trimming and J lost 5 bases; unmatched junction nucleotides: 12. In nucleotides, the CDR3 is TGTGCCAGCAGCCCAACACGGGACAGGGATTTAACTGAAGCTTTCTTT. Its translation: CASSPTRDRDLTEAFF.

The chain's CDR3 is CASSYSTGARGETQYF. The CDR3 region has the DNA TGTGCCAGCAGTTACTCGACCGGGGCTCGGGGAGAGACCCAGTACTTC. The V call is TRBV6-5, the J call TRBJ2-5; D is possibly TRBD1 or TRBD2 (5 bases each). The CDR3 totals 16 residues. Germline CDR1 reads MNHEY; CDR2 reads SVGAGI. Trimming stripped 0 bases from V and 4 bases from J, with 15 bases between.

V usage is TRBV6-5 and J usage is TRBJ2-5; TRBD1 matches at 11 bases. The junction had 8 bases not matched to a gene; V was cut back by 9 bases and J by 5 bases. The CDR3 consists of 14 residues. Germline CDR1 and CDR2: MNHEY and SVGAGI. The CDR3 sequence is CASPGQGAGETQYF. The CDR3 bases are TGTGCCAGTCCTGGACAGGGGGCCGGGGAGACCCAGTACTTC.

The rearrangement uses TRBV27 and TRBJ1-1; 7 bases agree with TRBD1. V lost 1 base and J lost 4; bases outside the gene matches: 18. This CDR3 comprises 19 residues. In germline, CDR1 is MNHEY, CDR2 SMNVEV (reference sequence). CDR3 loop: CASSLFPPTTGPVGTEAFF. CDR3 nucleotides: TGTGCCAGCAGTTTATTCCCCCCGACGACAGGGCCGGTTGGCACTGAAGCTTTCTTT.

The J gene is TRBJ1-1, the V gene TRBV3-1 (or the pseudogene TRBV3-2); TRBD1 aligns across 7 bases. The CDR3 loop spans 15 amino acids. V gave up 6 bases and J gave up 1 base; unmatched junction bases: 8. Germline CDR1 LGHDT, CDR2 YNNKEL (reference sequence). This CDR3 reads CASRPTGTANTEAFF. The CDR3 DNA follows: TGTGCCAGCAGACCCACAGGGACAGCGAACACTGAAGCTTTCTTT.

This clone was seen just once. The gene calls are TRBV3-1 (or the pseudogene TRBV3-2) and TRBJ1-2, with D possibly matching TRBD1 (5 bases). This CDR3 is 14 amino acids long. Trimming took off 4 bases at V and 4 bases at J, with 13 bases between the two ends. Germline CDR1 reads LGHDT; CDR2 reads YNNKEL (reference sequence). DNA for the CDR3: TGTGCCAGCAGCCCCCTGGGGGTTGGCTATGGCTACACCTTC. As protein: CASSPLGVGYGYTF.

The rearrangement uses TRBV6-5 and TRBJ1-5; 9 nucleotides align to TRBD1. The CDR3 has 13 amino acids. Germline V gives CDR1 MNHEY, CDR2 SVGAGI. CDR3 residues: CAIHRGLGQPQHF. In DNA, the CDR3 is TGTGCGATACACAGGGGGCTCGGGCAGCCCCAGCATTTT.

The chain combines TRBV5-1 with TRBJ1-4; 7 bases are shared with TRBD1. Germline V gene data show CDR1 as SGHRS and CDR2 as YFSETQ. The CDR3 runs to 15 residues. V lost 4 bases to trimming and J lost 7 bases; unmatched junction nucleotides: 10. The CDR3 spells CASSIGQALGEKLFF. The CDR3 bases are TGCGCCAGCAGCATTGGACAGGCCCTGGGTGAAAAACTGTTTTTT.